The 27 T cell receptor beta chains listed next were all sequenced from one sample in a study of blood T cell repertoires in COVID-19. Libraries were prepared by immunoSEQ multiplex PCR; TCRdb keeps only in-frame clonotypes and omits some of them. The data show 150,000 to 190,000 clones, roughly nine tenths seen once. The sequenced sample was peripheral blood. These receptors came from a woman in her forties with acute or convalescent COVID-19.

This chain joins TRBV6-5 and TRBJ2-7; D gene ambiguous. CDR1 is MNHEY and CDR2 is SVGAGI in the germline V gene. The length of the CDR3 is 10 residues. Trimming stripped 8 bases from V and 3 bases from J, with 5 bases between. The CDR3 protein is CASGLYEQYF. CDR3 DNA: TGTGCCAGCGGCCTCTACGAGCAGTACTTC.

The gene calls are TRBV6-1 and TRBJ2-6; D may be TRBD2 (7 bases). This CDR3 region has 17 residues. V lost 4 bases and J lost 1, with 14 bases in between. The germline gives CDR1 MNHNS, CDR2 SASEGT. Here the CDR3 DNA reads TGTGCCAGCAGTGGAGGGGGGGTAAATTCTGGGGCCAACGTCCTGACTTTC. The encoded protein is CASSGGGVNSGANVLTF.

The chain combines TRBV9 with TRBJ2-1, with 11 bases lining up with TRBD2. The CDR3 runs to 16 residues. CDR1 is SGDLS and CDR2 is YYNGEE in the germline V gene. V shed 7 bases, J shed 1 base, and the junction held 7 bases outside the gene matches. The chain's CDR3 is CASGASGGTSYNEQFF. The CDR3 nucleotides are TGTGCCAGCGGGGCTAGCGGGGGGACATCCTACAATGAGCAGTTCTTC.

The chain employs TRBV5-5 and TRBJ1-5; TRBD1 aligns across 7 bases. The V segment lost 0 bases and the J segment 5 bases; nucleotides outside the gene matches: 14. The CDR3 extends over 18 amino acids. Germline lookup yields CDR1 SGHKS and CDR2 YYEKEE (reference sequence). The CDR3 DNA sequence: TGTGCCAGCAGCTTGGCTCCCCTCTTCGGACAGGTGGATCAGCCCCAGCATTTT. Amino acid sequence: CASSLAPLFGQVDQPQHF.

This clone is a singleton in its sample. This chain links TRBV24-1 with TRBJ1-2; the match to TRBD1 covers 7 bases. After removal of 7 bases from V and 4 bases from J, the junction contained 2 bases not matched to a gene. The V gene's germline CDR1 is KGHDR and CDR2 SFDVKD. This CDR3 spans 12 amino acids. In DNA, the CDR3 is TGTGCCACCAGCGACAGGGTCTATGGCTACACCTTC. It specifies CATSDRVYGYTF.

This clone has only one observation. V is TRBV12-5 and J is TRBJ2-5; tentative D call: TRBD1 (6 bases). The V end was cut by 5 bases, the J end by 1 base, with 17 bases between. CDR3 length: 16 amino acids. Germline V gene sequence: CDR1 LGHNT, CDR2 FRNRAP. The CDR3 loop is CASGTGQLLFQETQYF. In nucleotides, the CDR3 is TGTGCTAGTGGTACGGGACAATTACTATTCCAAGAGACCCAGTACTTC.

The chain recombines TRBV27 with TRBJ2-1, with D perhaps TRBD1 (7 bases). V was pared by 4 bases and J by 2 bases, with 9 bases between. CDR3 length equals 14 residues. CDR1 and CDR2 from the germline V gene are MNHEY and SMNVEV (reference sequence). The CDR3 DNA reads TGTGCCAGCAGTTCAGGGGGGACCTACAATGAGCAGTTCTTC. This encodes CASSSGGTYNEQFF.

This chain connects TRBV19 to TRBJ2-7; 7 bases match TRBD2. CDR1 and CDR2 (germline): LNHDA, SQIVND (reference sequence). Trimming removed 3 bases from V and 1 base from J; junction bases left unmatched: 3. The length of the CDR3 is 14 residues. CDR3 protein: CASSMGTNSYEQYF. The CDR3 DNA reads as TGTGCCAGTAGTATGGGGACTAATTCCTACGAGCAGTACTTC.

The chain is built from TRBV9 and TRBJ2-7, with D possibly being TRBD1 (5 bases). CDR1 is SGDLS and CDR2 is YYNGEE in the germline V gene. Trimming left V 2 bases short and J 1 base short, with 10 bases between. The CDR3 totals 14 residues. Written as DNA, the CDR3 is TGTGCCAGCAGCGTGGACACTTCATCCTACGAGCAGTACTTC. As protein: CASSVDTSSYEQYF.

This clone was detected once. The chain links TRBV2 to TRBJ2-6; 8 positions match TRBD1. This CDR3 spans 17 amino acids. Per germline, CDR1 SNHLY and CDR2 FYNNEI. V lost 4 bases and J lost 0; bases outside the gene matches: 5. The CDR3 region is CASSVGQGISGANVLTF. Here the CDR3 DNA reads TGTGCCAGCAGTGTCGGACAGGGTATCTCTGGGGCCAACGTCCTGACTTTC. Full variable domain (missing parts from reference TRBV2 and TRBJ2-6): EPEVTQTPSHQVTQMGQEVILRCVPISNHLYFYWYRQILGQKVEFLVSFYNNEISEKSEIFDDQFSVERPDGSNFTLKIRSTKLEDSAMYFCASSVGQGISGANVLTFGAGSRLTVL.

CDR3 residues: CASSLLDSPYEQYF. In DNA, the CDR3 is TGTGCCAGCAGTTTGTTAGACAGCCCCTACGAGCAGTACTTC. The V gene is TRBV6-5, the J gene TRBJ2-7; D may be TRBD1 (5 bases). Germline CDR1 and CDR2: MNHEY and SVGAGI. The CDR3 is 14 residues long. V dropped 4 bases and J dropped 2 bases, with 12 bases sitting between them.

The chain carries TRBV3-1 (or the pseudogene TRBV3-2) and TRBJ2-5, with 10 nucleotides matching TRBD2. The CDR3 covers 14 residues. Germline CDR1 LGHDT, CDR2 YNNKEL (reference sequence). The V and J ends lost 4 bases and 5 bases, in that order; junction bases with no gene match: 4. CDR3 in DNA: TGTGCCAGCAGCCCTAGCGGGAGTAGGGAGACCCAGTACTTC. Protein: CASSPSGSRETQYF.

The chain employs TRBV3-1 (or the pseudogene TRBV3-2) and TRBJ2-5; TRBD2 agrees at 11 bases. V lost 8 bases to trimming and J lost 4 bases; unmatched junction nucleotides: 9. Per germline, CDR1 LGHDT and CDR2 YNNKEL (reference sequence). The CDR3 covers 15 residues. In DNA, the CDR3 is TGTGCCAGCGGGGATAGCGGGAGGGTGAGAGAGACCCAGTACTTC. This encodes CASGDSGRVRETQYF.

The chain links TRBV27 to TRBJ2-5, with 8 bases aligning to TRBD2. After removal of 6 bases from V and 3 bases from J, the junction contained 3 bases not matched to a gene. In germline, CDR1 is MNHEY, CDR2 SMNVEV (reference sequence). CDR3 size: 13 residues. The CDR3 reads CASSPGGKETQYF. CDR3 DNA sequence: TGTGCCAGCAGCCCGGGGGGGAAAGAGACCCAGTACTTC.

This rearrangement joins TRBV27 to TRBJ2-2, with 7 bases that match TRBD2. The germline CDR1 and CDR2 sequences are MNHEY and SMNVEV (reference sequence). V was clipped by 2 bases and J by 1 base; unmatched bases: 1. This CDR3 is 15 amino acids long. The CDR3 nucleotides read TGTGCCAGCAGTTTAGCTAGCGGGAACACCGGGGAGCTGTTTTTT. Translating gives CASSLASGNTGELFF.

This rearrangement joins TRBV7-8 to TRBJ1-1, with TRBD1 as a possible D gene (6 bases). The V end lost 7 bases, the J end lost 8 bases, and 17 bases lay between the germline ends. The length of the CDR3 is 13 residues. Per germline, CDR1 SGHVS and CDR2 FQNEAQ. CDR3 sequence (DNA): TGTGCCAGCATCCTGGGTGGGGGCGTCGAAGCTTTCTTT. Residues: CASILGGGVEAFF.

Written as DNA, the CDR3 is TGTGCCAGCAGCTTTGGGACTAGCGGGAGTTTAAGTGAGCAGTTCTTC. It translates to CASSFGTSGSLSEQFF. The chain joins TRBV7-8 to TRBJ2-1, with 14 bases lining up with TRBD2. Trimming removed 3 bases from V and 9 bases from J; junction bases left unmatched: 7. The CDR3 runs to 16 residues. Germline V gene lookup returns CDR1 SGHVS and CDR2 FQNEAQ. Variable domain in full (rest from reference TRBV7-8 and TRBJ2-1): GAGVSQSPRYKVAKRGQDVALRCDPISGHVSLFWYQQALGQGPEFLTYFQNEAQLDKSGLPSDRFFAERPEGSVSTLKIQRTQQEDSAVYLCASSFGTSGSLSEQFFGPGTRLTVL.

This sequence joins TRBV7-9 and TRBJ1-2, with 7 bases identical to TRBD1. The CDR3 contains 13 residues. Looked up from germline, CDR1 is SEHNR and CDR2 is FQNEAQ (reference sequence). V lost 6 bases and J lost 5; bases outside the gene matches: 6. CDR3 sequence (DNA): TGTGCCAGCAGTAACAGGGGAGGATATGGCTACACCTTC. Its protein product is CASSNRGGYGYTF.

In its sample, this clone was seen a few times. The rearrangement uses TRBV27 and TRBJ1-6, with D maybe TRBD1 (6 bases). This CDR3 spans 15 amino acids. Germline lookup yields CDR1 MNHEY and CDR2 SMNVEV (reference sequence). V was trimmed by 5 bases and J by 5 bases, leaving 13 bases between them. This CDR3 reads CASSAQGLNNSPLHF. CDR3 sequence (DNA): TGTGCCAGCAGTGCACAGGGTTTGAATAATTCACCCCTCCACTTT.

The genes are TRBV11-2 and TRBJ2-3; 9 bases are a match to TRBD2. Germline loops: CDR1 SGHAT, CDR2 FQNNGV. This CDR3 region has 15 residues. V shed 5 bases and J 4 bases; nucleotides not matched to a gene: 7. Written as DNA, the CDR3 is TGTGCCAGCAGCCCCGGGACTAGCCTTCCAGATACGCAGTATTTT. Translating it yields CASSPGTSLPDTQYF.

This chain links TRBV2 with TRBJ1-3; D call uncertain. The V end was cut by 6 bases, the J end by 0 bases, with 9 bases between. The germline gives CDR1 SNHLY, CDR2 FYNNEI. CDR3 size: 14 residues. The CDR3 DNA follows: TGTGCCAGCAGCGACTTGGGCTCTGGAAACACCATATATTTT. It specifies CASSDLGSGNTIYF.

V usage is TRBV7-9 and J usage is TRBJ2-3; the match to TRBD2 covers 10 bases. CDR3 length: 16 amino acids. Trimming removed 1 base from V and 4 bases from J; junction bases left unmatched: 5. Germline lookup yields CDR1 SEHNR and CDR2 FQNEAQ (reference sequence). The CDR3 sequence is CASSLVLAGEADTQYF. The CDR3 region has the DNA TGTGCCAGCAGCTTAGTCCTAGCGGGGGAGGCAGATACGCAGTATTTT.

The gene calls are TRBV5-8 and TRBJ2-3; 9 bases are shared with TRBD2. V was pared by 2 bases and J by 7 bases, with 8 bases of the junction left unmatched. In germline, CDR1 is SGHTS, CDR2 YDEGEE. The CDR3 has 15 amino acids. The CDR3 sequence is CASSFLAGIPYTQYF. CDR3 nucleotides: TGTGCCAGCAGCTTCCTAGCGGGGATCCCCTATACGCAGTATTTT.

The chain has TRBV18 and TRBJ1-1, with D perhaps TRBD1 (6 bases). The CDR3 runs 15 residues. Trimming left V 3 bases short and J 0 bases short, with 11 bases between. Per germline, CDR1 KGHSH and CDR2 LQKENI. CDR3 nucleotides: TGTGCCAGCTCACCCTCCGGGACACTGAACACTGAAGCTTTCTTT. The encoded protein is CASSPSGTLNTEAFF.

The chain has TRBV5-5 and TRBJ1-2; 7 nucleotides align to TRBD1. Trimming removed 4 bases from V and 7 bases from J; junction bases left unmatched: 4. Germline V gene data show CDR1 as SGHKS and CDR2 as YYEKEE (reference sequence). The CDR3 runs 12 residues. The CDR3 sequence is CASSRQGSGYTF. CDR3 DNA: TGTGCCAGCAGCCGACAGGGCTCTGGCTACACCTTC.

The CDR3 protein is CASSVGAVGVYGYTF. Here the CDR3 DNA reads TGTGCCAGCAGCGTAGGGGCCGTTGGCGTCTATGGCTACACCTTC. The chain recombines TRBV9 with TRBJ1-2, with unresolved D. The V end lost 0 bases, the J end lost 4 bases, and 13 bases lay between the germline ends. CDR1 and CDR2 (germline): SGDLS, YYNGEE. There are 15 residues in the CDR3.

This clone has a single count. The chain has TRBV5-4 and TRBJ1-4; no clear D. The V gene lost 0 bases and the J gene lost 0 bases, with 6 bases spanning the gap. The CDR3 totals 15 residues. The germline gives CDR1 SGHNT, CDR2 YYREEE (reference sequence). The CDR3 DNA reads as TGTGCCAGCAGCTTGGCGGAGTCAACTAATGAAAAACTGTTTTTT. The encoded protein is CASSLAESTNEKLFF.